A selection of T cell receptor beta chains follows, all from one sample in a study of a mutant IDH1 vaccine in newly diagnosed glioma. The protocol was immunoSEQ multiplex PCR, while the TCRdb copy is restricted to in-frame clones and leaves out a portion. The data contain 30,000 to 35,000 clones, about nine tenths of them singletons. Their target antigens are unknown. Sequenced here: PBMCs, sampled from a glioma patient whose treatment included an IDH1 peptide vaccine. The receptors were gathered from a woman aged 35 to 49 with glioma. Both conserved end residues are part of each CDR3. The D gene is left open where the match is weak.

DNA | CDR3 | V | D | J
TGTGCCAGCAGCGTATTCTCTAGACAGACCCCTGAAGCTTTCTTT | CASSVFSRQTPEAFF | TRBV9 | - | TRBJ1-1
TGTGCCAGCAGGCGGGAAGGAGACACCGGGGAGCTGTTTTTT | CASRREGDTGELFF | TRBV6-5 | - | TRBJ2-2
TGCGCCAGCAGTGAGGTCGGGAGACAGACCGGGGAGCTGTTTTTT | CASSEVGRQTGELFF | TRBV10-2 | - | TRBJ2-2
TGTGCCAGCAGTGAACGTTGGTCCCTGCACTACGAGCAGTACTTC | CASSERWSLHYEQYF | TRBV2 | - | TRBJ2-7
TGTGCCAGCAGCTTGTTGGCCACAGATACGCAGTATTTT | CASSLLATDTQYF | TRBV5-8 | - | TRBJ2-3
TGTGCCAGCAGCACGACTCAAGAGACCCAGTACTTC | CASSTTQETQYF | TRBV13 | - | TRBJ2-5
TGCGCCAGCAGCAGGATGGGTTATACCGACCACGAGCAGTACTTC | CASSRMGYTDHEQYF | TRBV5-1 | - | TRBJ2-7
TGTGCCAGCAGCTATGACAGGGCCTCCTACGAGCAGTACTTC | CASSYDRASYEQYF | TRBV13 | TRBD1 | TRBJ2-7
TGTGCCAGCACCCCACATTCTCCAGATACGCAGTATTTT | CASTPHSPDTQYF | TRBV2 | - | TRBJ2-3
TGTGCCACCACTTCGCCGGGACAGACTGTTTATGAGCAGTTCTTC | CATTSPGQTVYEQFF | TRBV6-5 | TRBD1 | TRBJ2-1